This section outlines one T cell receptor (beta chain) sequence together with its context. These data come from a study of blood T cell repertoires in COVID-19. Using immunoSEQ multiplex PCR, the repertoire was profiled, and TCRdb retains in-frame clones only, with some absent. Altogether some 120,000 clones are present, around four fifths being singletons, with the ten largest covering 20% to 25%. CDR1 SGHTA and CDR2 FQGTGA come from the germline V gene. This CDR3 is 14 amino acids long. Trimming removed 5 bases at V and 8 bases at J, with 15 bases between. This sequence was found in a human donor in a cohort sampled during active COVID-19. The specimen sequenced was peripheral blood. V is TRBV7-3 and J is TRBJ1-4; a possible D gene is TRBD1 (5 bases). The DNA for the CDR3 is TGTGCCAGCAGCCGTAGAGGAGGGGAAGAAAAACTGTTTTTT. Encoded protein: CASSRRGGEEKLFF.